This section outlines one TCR beta chain sequence together with its context. Other DNA sequences in the sample encode the same CDR3. The data stem from a study of blood T cell repertoires in COVID-19. Turning to the study itself: The cDNA or gDNA used as material had been derived from T cells, B-cell-depleted T cells, or PBMCs.

Trimming removed 1 base from V and 8 bases from J, with 11 bases in between. CDR3 length equals 13 residues. Germline assignment: CDR1 SGHDN and CDR2 FVKESK. Self-reported history from a screening survey and questionnaire set each donor's cohort. Either two negative PCRs, clearance, or symptom resolution qualified Cohort 3 donors as recovered. Authors' processing steps: Estimated nucleated cell counts came from reference gene primer amplification. Here immunoSEQ multiplex PCR was the method, and the copy in TCRdb shows in-frame clones only, minus some. V and J calls and clone size are copied from that table; D and trimming were computed from the DNA. The table has a few hundred thousand clones, around nine tenths seen once.

This chain joins TRBV14 and TRBJ1-2, with D hard to call. The sample taken for sequencing was PBMCs or T cells enriched from blood (not recorded which). This clonotype originated in a woman under 40 who had recovered from COVID-19. The CDR3 sequence is CASSQGQTVGYTF. The CDR3 nucleotides read TGTGCCAGCAGCCAAGGACAAACGGTAGGCTACACCTTC.